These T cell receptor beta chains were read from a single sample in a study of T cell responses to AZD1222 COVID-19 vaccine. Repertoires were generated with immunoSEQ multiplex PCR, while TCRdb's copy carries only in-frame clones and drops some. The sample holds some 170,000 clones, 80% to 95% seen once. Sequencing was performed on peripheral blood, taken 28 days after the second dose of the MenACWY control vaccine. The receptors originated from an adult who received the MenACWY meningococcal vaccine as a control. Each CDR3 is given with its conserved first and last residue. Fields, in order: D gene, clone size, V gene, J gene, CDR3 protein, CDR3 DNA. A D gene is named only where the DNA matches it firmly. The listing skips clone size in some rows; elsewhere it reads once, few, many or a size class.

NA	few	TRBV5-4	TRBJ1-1	CASSSQSAEAFF	TGTGCCAGCAGCTCCCAGAGCGCTGAAGCTTTCTTT
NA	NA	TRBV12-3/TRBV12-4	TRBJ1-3	CASSLQGNTIYF	TGTGCCAGCAGTTTGCAAGGAAACACCATATATTTT
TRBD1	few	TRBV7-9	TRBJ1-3	CASSPQTGLSGNTIYF	TGTGCCAGCAGCCCGCAGACAGGGCTCTCTGGAAACACCATATATTTT
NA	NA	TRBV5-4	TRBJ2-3	CASSLGAGPKDTQYF	TGTGCCAGCAGCTTGGGGGCGGGTCCCAAGGATACGCAGTATTTT
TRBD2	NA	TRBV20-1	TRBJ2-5	CSASYGGNQETQYF	TGCAGTGCTAGTTACGGGGGGAATCAAGAGACCCAGTACTTC
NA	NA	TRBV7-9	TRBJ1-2	CASSLAWTGSGGYTF	TGTGCCAGCAGCTTAGCGTGGACCGGATCGGGTGGCTACACCTTC
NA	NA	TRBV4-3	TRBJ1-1	CASSQDLWYTEAFF	TGCGCCAGCAGCCAAGACTTATGGTACACTGAAGCTTTCTTT
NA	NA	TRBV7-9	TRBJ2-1	CASSLVAVLRNEQFF	TGTGCCAGCAGCTTAGTAGCGGTCCTGAGGAATGAGCAGTTCTTC
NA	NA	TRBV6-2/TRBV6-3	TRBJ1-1	CASSDLTGGHTEAFF	TGTGCCAGCAGTGATTTGACAGGAGGACACACTGAAGCTTTCTTT
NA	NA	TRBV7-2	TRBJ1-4	CASSLAAGGSGKLFF	TGTGCCAGCAGCTTAGCGGCGGGGGGCTCAGGAAAACTGTTTTTT
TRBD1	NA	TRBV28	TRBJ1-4	CASRQTGGRKLFF	TGTGCCAGCAGGCAGACAGGGGGCAGAAAACTGTTTTTT
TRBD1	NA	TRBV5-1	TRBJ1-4	CASSGRTGATNEKLFF	TGCGCCAGCAGCGGCAGGACAGGGGCAACTAATGAAAAACTGTTTTTT
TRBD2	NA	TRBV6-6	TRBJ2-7	CASSPGLAGVYEQYF	TGTGCCAGCAGCCCGGGACTAGCGGGAGTATACGAGCAGTACTTC
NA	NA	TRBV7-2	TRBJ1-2	CASSTRTDNYGYTF	TGTGCCAGCAGCACACGGACAGACAACTATGGCTACACCTTC
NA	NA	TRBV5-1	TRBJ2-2	CASTRVDAGELFF	TGCGCCAGCACCAGGGTGGACGCCGGGGAGCTGTTTTTT
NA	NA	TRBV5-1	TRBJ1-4	CASSLDRTDEKLFF	TGCGCCAGCAGCCTGGACAGAACCGATGAAAAACTGTTTTTT
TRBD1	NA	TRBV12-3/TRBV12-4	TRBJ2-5	CASSRQGGKTQYF	TGTGCCAGCAGTAGACAGGGTGGAAAGACCCAGTACTTC
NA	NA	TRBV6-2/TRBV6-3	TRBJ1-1	CASSPAGGVNTEAFF	TGTGCCAGCAGCCCGGCGGGGGGGGTGAACACTGAAGCTTTCTTT
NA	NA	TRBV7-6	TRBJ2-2	CASSRGADTGELFF	TGTGCCAGCAGCCGCGGGGCGGACACCGGGGAGCTGTTTTTT
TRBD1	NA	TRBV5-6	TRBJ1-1	CASSFLGGGRPYF	TGTGCCAGCAGCTTTTTAGGGGGCGGGCGACCTTACTTT
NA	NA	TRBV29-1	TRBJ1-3	CSAGGGTGNTIYF	TGCAGCGCCGGCGGGGGCACTGGAAACACCATATATTTT
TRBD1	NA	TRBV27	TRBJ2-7	CASARGRTGLSYEQYF	TGTGCCAGCGCTCGCGGACGGACAGGGTTGAGCTACGAGCAGTACTTC
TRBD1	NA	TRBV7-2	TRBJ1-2	CASSSRTGGLIQNYGYTF	TGTGCCAGCAGCTCCCGGACAGGGGGCCTTATACAGAACTATGGCTACACCTTC
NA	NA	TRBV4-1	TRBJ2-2	CASSRIRDNTGELFF	TGCGCCAGCAGCCGTATCCGGGACAACACCGGGGAGCTGTTTTTT
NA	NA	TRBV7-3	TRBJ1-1	CASSLGRSMNTEAFF	TGTGCCAGCAGCTTGGGACGGTCGATGAACACTGAAGCTTTCTTT
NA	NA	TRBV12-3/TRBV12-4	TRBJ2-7	CASSSVGSYEQYF	TGTGCCAGCAGTTCCGTCGGCTCCTACGAGCAGTACTTC
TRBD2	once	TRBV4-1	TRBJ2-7	CASGREPPYEQYF	TGCGCCAGCGGGAGGGAACCACCCTACGAGCAGTACTTC
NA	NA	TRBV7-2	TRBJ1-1	CASSLSHGRIAFF	TGTGCCAGCAGCTTAAGCCACGGAAGAATAGCTTTCTTT
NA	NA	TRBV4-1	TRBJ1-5	CASSQVGEGSNQPQHF	TGCGCCAGCAGCCAAGTGGGGGAGGGGAGCAATCAGCCCCAGCATTTT
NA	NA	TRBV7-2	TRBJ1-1	CASSLEVAGTEAFF	TGTGCCAGCAGCTTAGAGGTGGCGGGCACTGAAGCTTTCTTT
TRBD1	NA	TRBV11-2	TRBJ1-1	CASSLLGQGNTEAFF	TGTGCCAGCAGCTTACTCGGACAGGGGAATACTGAAGCTTTCTTT
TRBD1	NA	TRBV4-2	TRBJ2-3	CASSQLVDRASTDTQYF	TGTGCCAGCAGCCAACTAGTGGACAGGGCTAGCACAGATACGCAGTATTTT
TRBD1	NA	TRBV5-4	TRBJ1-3	CASSLPGTVSGNTIYF	TGTGCCAGCAGCTTGCCCGGGACAGTCTCTGGAAACACCATATATTTT
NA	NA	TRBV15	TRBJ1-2	CATSGTRTVPTAGYTF	TGTGCCACCAGCGGTACTCGGACAGTCCCTACGGCTGGCTACACCTTC
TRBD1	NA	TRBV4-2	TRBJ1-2	CASSPGQERNYGYTF	TGTGCCAGCAGCCCCGGACAGGAACGAAACTATGGCTACACCTTC
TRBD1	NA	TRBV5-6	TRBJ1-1	CASSGRDRGDTEAFF	TGTGCCAGCAGCGGCCGGGACAGGGGGGACACTGAAGCTTTCTTT
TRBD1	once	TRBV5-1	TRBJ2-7	CASSLRDRGSYEQYF	TGCGCCAGCAGCTTAAGGGACAGGGGATCCTACGAGCAGTACTTC
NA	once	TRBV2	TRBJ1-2	CASSTTGQPYGYTF	TGTGCCAGCAGCACGACGGGACAACCATATGGCTACACCTTC
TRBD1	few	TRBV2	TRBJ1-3	CASSQDRAGNTIYF	TGTGCCAGCAGTCAAGACAGGGCTGGAAACACCATATATTTT
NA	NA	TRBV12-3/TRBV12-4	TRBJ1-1	CASSTSRNTEAFF	TGTGCCAGCAGTACGTCCAGGAACACTGAAGCTTTCTTT
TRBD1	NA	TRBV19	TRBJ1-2	CASSARTGYTGGYTF	TGTGCCAGTAGTGCGCGGACAGGGTATACCGGTGGCTACACCTTC
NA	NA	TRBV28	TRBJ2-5	CASRLPGDSPPDETQYF	TGTGCCAGCAGGCTCCCGGGGGACAGCCCGCCGGACGAGACCCAGTACTTC
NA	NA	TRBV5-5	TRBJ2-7	CASSTRTNNEQYF	TGTGCCAGCAGCACTAGGACCAACAACGAGCAGTACTTC
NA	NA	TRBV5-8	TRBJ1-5	CASSLFPPNQPQHF	TGTGCCAGCAGCTTGTTCCCCCCTAATCAGCCCCAGCATTTT